This T cell receptor beta chain derives from a study of naive and memory T cell subsets. This CDR3 has 14 residues. The V end was cut by 3 bases, the J end by 2 bases, with 11 bases between. General study findings and limits: Potentially, T cell activation and differentiation skew this RNA-based measurement.

Four PCR rounds used nested alpha and beta constant region primers plus the SP2 primer. MiXCR, applied by TCRdb to the 5' RACE reads, yields one record per CDR3 protein. Of 55,000 to 65,000 distinct CDR3 sequences listed, less than 10% are singletons. TCR cDNA received a 3' ligated oligonucleotide that carried a UMI. Adult healthy volunteers gave 2.5 ml peripheral blood for whole-blood RNA. Cells were not sorted; total RNA input targeted roughly 1 to 1000 ng. This clonotype was counted only a few times. Its antigen is not identified. This chain links TRBV12-3 or TRBV12-4 with TRBJ2-7, with D uncertain. This clonotype originated in a female donor in good health. The CDR3 loop reads CASSLDHSTYEQYF. The CDR3 DNA sequence: TGTGCCAGCAGTTTGGACCACTCCACCTACGAGCAGTACTTC.